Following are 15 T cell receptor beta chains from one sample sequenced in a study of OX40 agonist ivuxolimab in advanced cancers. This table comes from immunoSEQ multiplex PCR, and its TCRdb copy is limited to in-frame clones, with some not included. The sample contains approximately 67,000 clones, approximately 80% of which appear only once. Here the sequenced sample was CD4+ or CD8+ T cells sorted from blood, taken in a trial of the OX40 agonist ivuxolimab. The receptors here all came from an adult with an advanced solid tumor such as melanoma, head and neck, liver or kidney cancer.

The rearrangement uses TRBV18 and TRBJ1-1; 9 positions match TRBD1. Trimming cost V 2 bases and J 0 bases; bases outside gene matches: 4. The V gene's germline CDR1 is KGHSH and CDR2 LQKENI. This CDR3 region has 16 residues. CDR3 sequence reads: CASSPNRGHMNTEAFF. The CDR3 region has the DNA TGTGCCAGCTCACCAAACAGGGGGCACATGAACACTGAAGCTTTCTTT.

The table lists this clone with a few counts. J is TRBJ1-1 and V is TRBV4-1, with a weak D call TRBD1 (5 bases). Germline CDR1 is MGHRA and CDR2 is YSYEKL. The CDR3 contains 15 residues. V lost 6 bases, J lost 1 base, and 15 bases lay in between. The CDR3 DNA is TGCGCCAGCAGTCCTGTCGGGACCACGAACACTGAAGCTTTCTTT. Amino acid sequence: CASSPVGTTNTEAFF.

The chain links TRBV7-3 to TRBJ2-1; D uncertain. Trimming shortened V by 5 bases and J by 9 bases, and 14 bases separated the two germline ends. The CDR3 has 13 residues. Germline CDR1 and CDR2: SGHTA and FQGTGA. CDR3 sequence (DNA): TGTGCCAGCAGCCCAGGCTTGGACGGTGAGCAGTTCTTC. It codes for CASSPGLDGEQFF.

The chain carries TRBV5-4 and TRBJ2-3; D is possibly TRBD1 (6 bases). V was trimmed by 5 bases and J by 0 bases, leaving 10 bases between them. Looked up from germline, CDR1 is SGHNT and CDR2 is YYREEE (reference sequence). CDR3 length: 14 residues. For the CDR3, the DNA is TGTGCCAGCAGTCCAGGACAGAGCACAGATACGCAGTATTTT. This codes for CASSPGQSTDTQYF. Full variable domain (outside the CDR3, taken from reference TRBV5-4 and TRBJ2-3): ETGVTQSPTHLIKTRGQQVTLRCSSQSGHNTVSWYQQALGQGPQFIFQYYREEENGRGNFPPRFSGLQFPNYSSELNVNALELDDSALYLCASSPGQSTDTQYFGPGTRLTVL.

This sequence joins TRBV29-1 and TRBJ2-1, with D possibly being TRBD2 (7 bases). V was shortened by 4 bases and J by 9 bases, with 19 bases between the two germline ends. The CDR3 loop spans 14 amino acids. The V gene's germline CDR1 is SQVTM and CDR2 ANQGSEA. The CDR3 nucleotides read TGCAGCGTTGTGATCGGGGGGCTCCGAGGTGAGCAGTTCTTC. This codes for CSVVIGGLRGEQFF.

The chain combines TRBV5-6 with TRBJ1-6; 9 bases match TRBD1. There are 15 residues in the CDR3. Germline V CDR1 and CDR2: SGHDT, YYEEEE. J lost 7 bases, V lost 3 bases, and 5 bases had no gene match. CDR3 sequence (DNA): TGTGCCAGCAGCTGGGGGGACAGGGAAAATTCACCCCTCCACTTT. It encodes CASSWGDRENSPLHF.

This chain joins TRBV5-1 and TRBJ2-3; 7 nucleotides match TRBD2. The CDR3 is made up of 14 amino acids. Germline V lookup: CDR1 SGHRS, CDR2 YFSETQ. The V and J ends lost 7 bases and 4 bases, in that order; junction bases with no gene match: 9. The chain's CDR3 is CASQLRAGADTQYF. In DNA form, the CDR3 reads TGCGCCAGCCAGCTGAGGGCGGGGGCAGATACGCAGTATTTT.

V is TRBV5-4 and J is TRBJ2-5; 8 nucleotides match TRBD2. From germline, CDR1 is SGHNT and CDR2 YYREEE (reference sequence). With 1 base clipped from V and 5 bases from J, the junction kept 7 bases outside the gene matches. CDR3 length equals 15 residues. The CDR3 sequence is CASSLRAGEGETQYF. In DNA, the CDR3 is TGTGCCAGCAGCTTGAGAGCGGGAGAGGGGGAGACCCAGTACTTC.

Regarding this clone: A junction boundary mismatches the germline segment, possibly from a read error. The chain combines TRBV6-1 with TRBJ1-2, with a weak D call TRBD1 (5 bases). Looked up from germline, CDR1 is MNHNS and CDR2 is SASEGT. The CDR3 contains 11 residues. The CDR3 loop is CASSELGRVQF. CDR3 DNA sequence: TGTGCCAGCAGTGAATTGGGACGAGTACAGTTC.

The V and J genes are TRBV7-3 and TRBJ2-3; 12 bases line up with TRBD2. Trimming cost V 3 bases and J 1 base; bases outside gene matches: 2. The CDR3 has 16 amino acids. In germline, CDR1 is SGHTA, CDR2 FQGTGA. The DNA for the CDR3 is TGTGCCAGCAGCTTGACTAGCGGGAGAGGCACAGATACGCAGTATTTT. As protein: CASSLTSGRGTDTQYF.

The CDR3 loop reads CASSPSLGVEPLHF. CDR3 sequence (DNA): TGTGCCAGCTCACCCTCCTTGGGGGTGGAACCCCTCCACTTT. The V call is TRBV18, the J call TRBJ1-6; TRBD1 is a possible D gene (5 bases). The CDR3 is 14 amino acids. Germline CDR1 is KGHSH and CDR2 is LQKENI. The V end was cut by 3 bases, the J end by 12 bases, with 15 bases between.

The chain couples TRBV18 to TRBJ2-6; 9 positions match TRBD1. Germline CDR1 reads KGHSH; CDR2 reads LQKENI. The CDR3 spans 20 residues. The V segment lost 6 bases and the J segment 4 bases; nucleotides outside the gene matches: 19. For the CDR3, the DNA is TGTGCCAGCTCCCCCCGGGGCGGGACAGGGTCTTTCGGCGGGGCCAACGTCCTGACTTTC. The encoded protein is CASSPRGGTGSFGGANVLTF.

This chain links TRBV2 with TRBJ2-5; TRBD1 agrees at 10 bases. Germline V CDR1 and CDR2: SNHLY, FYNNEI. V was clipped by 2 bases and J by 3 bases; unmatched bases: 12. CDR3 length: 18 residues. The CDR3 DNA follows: TGTGCCAGCAGTGAATGGGTTCGACAGGGGGCGCTTAAAGAGACCCAGTACTTC. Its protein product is CASSEWVRQGALKETQYF.

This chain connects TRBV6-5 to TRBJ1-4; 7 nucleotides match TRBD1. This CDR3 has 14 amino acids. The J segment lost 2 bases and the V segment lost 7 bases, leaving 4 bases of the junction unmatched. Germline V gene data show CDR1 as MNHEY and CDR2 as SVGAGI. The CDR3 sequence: CASNQQGTNEKLFF. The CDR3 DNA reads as TGTGCCAGCAACCAACAGGGGACTAATGAAAAACTGTTTTTT.

The CDR3 is CASSQDPTESPLHF. CDR3 bases: TGTGCCAGCAGCCAAGACCCGACGGAGTCACCCCTCCACTTT. The chain uses TRBV4-2 and TRBJ1-6; no firm D call. The CDR3 length is 14 residues. Germline values: CDR1 LGHNA, CDR2 YNFKEQ. V dropped 0 bases and J dropped 10 bases, with 10 bases sitting between them.